This TCR beta chain was captured by sequencing in a study of immune evolution from preneoplasia to lung adenocarcinoma. General study points: Normal lung had highest clonality; later lesions appeared denser, more diverse. From normal lung to invasive adenocarcinoma, top clone frequencies appeared to decrease.

This clone was counted a single time. Its antigen is not known. CDR3 length: 14 residues. With V trimmed by 5 bases and J by 5 bases, 8 bases remained unmatched. Germline CDR1 is MDHEN and CDR2 is SYDVKM. Sequencing was performed with immunoSEQ multiplex PCR; in TCRdb, only in-frame clones are kept and a portion is missing. The table shows some 5,200 clones, with around 77% occurring only once. Each case's diagnosis was confirmed by two pathologists on H&E. The V call is TRBV28, the J call TRBJ1-1; 7 nucleotides align to TRBD1. The sequence was obtained from a person between 50 and 70 years old with lung adenocarcinoma. The sequenced sample consisted of FFPE normal lung tissue adjacent to the tumor. CDR3 loop: CASSDFDRVTEAFF. The CDR3 nucleotides read TGTGCCAGCAGTGACTTCGACAGGGTGACTGAAGCTTTCTTT.